Shown below are 7 T cell receptor beta chains from a single sample sequenced in a study of blood T cell repertoires in COVID-19. Sequenced by immunoSEQ multiplex PCR; TCRdb stores in-frame clones only, minus some. The sample gives 200,000 to 250,000 clones, more than 80% of which show up once; about 3% is in the top ten. The sample was PBMCs or T cells enriched from blood (not recorded which). These receptors originate from a woman under 30 in a cohort exposed to, infected with or recovered from COVID-19 (not recorded which).

The V gene is TRBV7-8, the J gene TRBJ1-1; unclear D gene. V gave up 1 base and J gave up 3 bases, with 15 bases separating them. This CDR3 contains 16 residues. Germline assignment: CDR1 SGHVS and CDR2 FQNEAQ. The CDR3 reads CASSLGELTMDTEAFF. CDR3 DNA: TGTGCCAGCAGCTTAGGAGAGCTTACGATGGACACTGAAGCTTTCTTT.

The chain joins TRBV19 to TRBJ1-1, with D possibly TRBD1 on 6 matching bases. CDR3 length: 13 amino acids. With 7 bases removed from V and 7 bases from J, the gap between germline ends came to 16 bases. Germline V gene lookup returns CDR1 LNHDA and CDR2 SQIVND (reference sequence). CDR3 DNA sequence: TGTGCCAGTACCCTAAGGGGGTGGGGTGAAGCTTTCTTT. Its translation: CASTLRGWGEAFF.

This sequence joins TRBV28 and TRBJ1-2; D unclear. The CDR3 totals 12 residues. Trimming shortened V by 2 bases and J by 4 bases, and 5 bases separated the two germline ends. CDR1 and CDR2 from the germline V gene are MDHEN and SYDVKM. The DNA of the CDR3 is TGTGCCAGCAGTTTACAGGCCTATGGCTACACCTTC. Its translation: CASSLQAYGYTF.

This chain links TRBV4-1 with TRBJ2-6; 7 bases are shared with TRBD1. Losses at the gene ends were 1 base for V and 1 base for J; bases not matched to a gene: 4. The CDR3 is 17 amino acids. Germline-derived CDR1 and CDR2 are MGHRA and YSYEKL. The CDR3 DNA sequence: TGCGCCAGCAGCCAAGGAGACAGGGAGTCTGGGGCCAACGTCCTGACTTTC. Translation: CASSQGDRESGANVLTF.

This chain uses TRBV18 with TRBJ2-6, with D maybe TRBD2 (6 bases). Germline V gene data show CDR1 as KGHSH and CDR2 as LQKENI. CDR3 size: 12 residues. The ends were cut back, 6 bases at V and 8 bases at J, with 8 bases in the middle. This chain's CDR3 is CASSGGTNVLTF. CDR3 coding DNA: TGTGCCAGCTCGGGAGGAACCAACGTCCTGACTTTC. Full variable domain (remainder filled in from reference TRBV18 and TRBJ2-6): NAGVMQNPRHLVRRRGQEARLRCSPMKGHSHVYWYRQLPEEGLKFMVYLQKENIIDESGMPKERFSAEFPKEGPSILRIQQVVRGDSAAYFCASSGGTNVLTFGAGSRLTVL.

This sequence joins TRBV19 and TRBJ1-4; a possible D gene is TRBD1 (5 bases). Trimming cost V 9 bases and J 4 bases, with 18 bases left between them. Looked up from germline, CDR1 is LNHDA and CDR2 is SQIVND (reference sequence). The CDR3 loop spans 15 amino acids. The CDR3 region is CASCPGRAFNEKLFF. CDR3 DNA sequence: TGTGCCAGCTGCCCCGGCAGGGCCTTTAATGAAAAACTGTTTTTT. Full variable domain (remainder filled in from reference TRBV19 and TRBJ1-4): DGGITQSPKYLFRKEGQNVTLSCEQNLNHDAMYWYRQDPGQGLRLIYYSQIVNDFQKGDIAEGYSVSREKKESFPLTVTSAQKNPTAFYLCASCPGRAFNEKLFFGSGTQLSVL.

The CDR3 loop is CASRGSPYNSPLHF. In nucleotides, the CDR3 is TGCGCCAGCAGGGGGAGCCCCTATAATTCACCCCTCCACTTT. V usage is TRBV4-1 and J usage is TRBJ1-6, with D hard to call. V was shortened by 6 bases and J by 2 bases, with 8 bases between the two germline ends. The CDR3 loop spans 14 amino acids. CDR1 is MGHRA, CDR2 YSYEKL, per germline.